This is a list of T cell receptor beta chains from one sample in a study of long-term antiretroviral therapy in people with HIV. Clones were read by immunoSEQ multiplex PCR, and TCRdb kept only the in-frame ones, dropping some. The data contain around 25,000 clones, under 85% of them singletons. Sequencing used unsorted PBMCs, obtained 1.1 years before starting antiretroviral therapy. The receptor source for this set is a middle-aged woman with HIV. Each CDR3 is given with its conserved first and last residue. Fields, in order: clone size, V gene, D gene, J gene, CDR3 protein, CDR3 DNA. D genes are given only for firm matches. Expanded clones are given a class, and other clones once, few, many or no size at all.

abundance: -
v_gene: TRBV5-5
d_gene: TRBD1
j_gene: TRBJ1-1
CDR3aa: CASSLDRGFVEAFF
CDR3nt: TGTGCCAGCAGCTTGGACAGGGGGTTTGTGGAAGCTTTCTTT

abundance: -
v_gene: TRBV11-3
d_gene: -
j_gene: TRBJ1-6
CDR3aa: CASSQGAPSSYNSPLHF
CDR3nt: TGTGCCAGCAGCCAAGGGGCCCCAAGCTCCTATAATTCACCCCTCCACTTT

abundance: -
v_gene: TRBV6-1
d_gene: TRBD2
j_gene: TRBJ2-7
CDR3aa: CASTRGRAGEQYF
CDR3nt: TGTGCCAGCACCCGAGGGAGGGCCGGCGAGCAGTACTTC

abundance: -
v_gene: TRBV10-3
d_gene: TRBD2
j_gene: TRBJ2-1
CDR3aa: CAISESLAGYNEQFF
CDR3nt: TGTGCCATCAGTGAGTCCCTAGCGGGGTACAATGAGCAGTTCTTC

abundance: -
v_gene: TRBV19
d_gene: -
j_gene: TRBJ2-5
CDR3aa: CASSPGWGAETQYF
CDR3nt: TGTGCCAGTAGCCCCGGGTGGGGGGCGGAGACCCAGTACTTC

abundance: -
v_gene: TRBV7-2
d_gene: TRBD1
j_gene: TRBJ2-6
CDR3aa: CASTSTGAGANVLTF
CDR3nt: TGTGCCAGCACCTCGACAGGGGCTGGGGCCAACGTCCTGACTTTC

abundance: -
v_gene: TRBV29-1
d_gene: -
j_gene: TRBJ2-7
CDR3aa: CSVGDQREQYF
CDR3nt: TGCAGCGTTGGGGATCAACGCGAGCAGTACTTC

abundance: -
v_gene: TRBV5-6
d_gene: -
j_gene: TRBJ1-2
CDR3aa: CASSLVGEVYGYTF
CDR3nt: TGTGCCAGCAGCTTGGTTGGAGAAGTCTATGGCTACACCTTC

abundance: -
v_gene: TRBV19
d_gene: -
j_gene: TRBJ2-7
CDR3aa: CASSQTEGLSYEQYF
CDR3nt: TGTGCCAGTAGTCAGACGGAAGGACTATCCTACGAGCAGTACTTC

abundance: -
v_gene: TRBV30
d_gene: TRBD1
j_gene: TRBJ2-7
CDR3aa: CAWGTGGTYEQYF
CDR3nt: TGTGCCTGGGGGACAGGAGGGACCTACGAGCAGTACTTC

abundance: few
v_gene: TRBV4-1
d_gene: -
j_gene: TRBJ1-1
CDR3aa: CASSHPGDTEAFF
CDR3nt: TGCGCCAGCAGCCATCCAGGGGACACTGAAGCTTTCTTT

abundance: -
v_gene: TRBV7-6
d_gene: TRBD1
j_gene: TRBJ1-2
CDR3aa: CASSDSQGNGYTF
CDR3nt: TGTGCCAGCAGCGATTCACAGGGGAATGGCTACACCTTC

abundance: few
v_gene: TRBV11-3
d_gene: TRBD2
j_gene: TRBJ2-3
CDR3aa: CASSPTSGADTQYF
CDR3nt: TGTGCCAGCAGCCCCACTAGCGGCGCAGATACGCAGTATTTT